One and the same sample provided the 10 T cell receptor beta chains below, sequenced in a study of control samples from healthy donors and cancer patients. Profiled with immunoSEQ multiplex PCR; TCRdb holds only in-frame clones, not every one. The repertoire holds approximately 90,000 clones, with 85% as singletons. Material: blood. These receptors were obtained from a man aged 25 to 45 in good health.

The chain links TRBV12-3 or TRBV12-4 to TRBJ1-5; perhaps TRBD1 as D (5 bases). V lost 6 bases to trimming and J lost 7 bases, with 10 bases between them. The CDR3 spans 12 residues. CDR3 bases: TGTGCCAGCAGGAAGGAGGGGCAGCCCCAGCATTTT. Its translation is CASRKEGQPQHF.

V is TRBV11-2 and J is TRBJ2-7; no firm D call. The V end lost 1 base, the J end lost 2 bases, and 6 bases lay between the germline ends. Germline V gene data show CDR1 as SGHAT and CDR2 as FQNNGV. The CDR3 is 13 amino acids. The DNA of the CDR3 is TGTGCCAGCAGCTTAGGTGATGCCTACGAGCAGTACTTC. Translating it yields CASSLGDAYEQYF.

The chain is built from TRBV18 and TRBJ2-6, with 7 bases that match TRBD1. V shed 5 bases, J shed 0 bases, and the junction held 7 bases outside the gene matches. CDR3 size: 17 residues. The germline V gene has CDR1 KGHSH and CDR2 LQKENI. The CDR3 DNA is TGTGCCAGCTCAACCCGGGACAGTCCCTCTGGGGCCAACGTCCTGACTTTC. It specifies CASSTRDSPSGANVLTF.

The chain recombines TRBV4-1 with TRBJ1-3; D gene unclear. This CDR3 has 14 residues. Germline values: CDR1 MGHRA, CDR2 YSYEKL. The V and J ends lost 0 bases and 1 base respectively, with 4 bases between them. The CDR3 protein is CASSQDRSGNTIYF. The CDR3, as DNA: TGCGCCAGCAGCCAAGATCGTTCTGGAAACACCATATATTTT.

The chain has TRBV6-5 and TRBJ2-7; 7 bases line up with TRBD1. The germline V gene has CDR1 MNHEY and CDR2 SVGAGI. This CDR3 comprises 15 residues. V was pared by 5 bases and J by 3 bases, with 10 bases of the junction left unmatched. The CDR3 coding sequence is TGTGCCAGCAGTCCCCCCCCGGACAGGCGCTACGAGCAGTACTTC. Translating it yields CASSPPPDRRYEQYF.

The chain employs TRBV19 and TRBJ1-6; tentatively, D is TRBD1 (5 bases). The CDR3 runs 16 residues. Trimming removed 4 bases at V and 0 bases at J, with 10 bases between. The V gene's germline CDR1 is LNHDA and CDR2 SQIVND (reference sequence). The CDR3 DNA follows: TGTGCCAGTAGTACCAGGGCCAGCTCCTATAATTCACCCCTCCACTTT. Translated, it gives CASSTRASSYNSPLHF.

This sequence joins TRBV6-5 and TRBJ1-2; 9 bases agree with TRBD1. The germline V gene has CDR1 MNHEY and CDR2 SVGAGI. V lost 6 bases to trimming and J lost 8 bases; unmatched junction nucleotides: 7. The CDR3 sequence is 13 residues long. The CDR3 sequence: CASSPDRGDGYTF. CDR3 nucleotides: TGTGCCAGCAGCCCGGACAGGGGCGACGGCTACACCTTC.

The chain has TRBV21-1 and TRBJ1-6; the listed D gene, TRBD1, was not tested against the DNA. TRBV21-1 constitutes a pseudogene. The CDR3 is 18 amino acids. The CDR3 DNA is TGTGCCAGCAGCATCAGGACAGAGCTCGAGTTGAATAATTCACCCCTCCACTTT. Its translation is CASSIRTELELNNSPLHF.

This chain connects TRBV30 to TRBJ1-2, with D perhaps TRBD1 (5 bases). This CDR3 comprises 14 residues. CDR1 is GTSNPN, CDR2 SVGIG, per germline (reference sequence). Trimming removed 3 bases from V and 4 bases from J, with 15 bases in between. The CDR3 DNA sequence: TGTGCCTGGAGGTACGGGGCCCGAAGCTATGGCTACACCTTC. Amino acid sequence: CAWRYGARSYGYTF.

The chain joins TRBV19 to TRBJ2-3; perhaps D is TRBD1 or TRBD2 (5 bases each). The CDR3 totals 21 residues. Looked up from germline, CDR1 is LNHDA and CDR2 is SQIVND (reference sequence). V was pared by 10 bases and J by 2 bases, with 37 bases between. The CDR3 DNA reads as TGTGCCACCGCACCGTTGAGGGCCCCCTTATGGGGGTCTAAACCCACAGATACGCAGTATTTT. This translates into CATAPLRAPLWGSKPTDTQYF.